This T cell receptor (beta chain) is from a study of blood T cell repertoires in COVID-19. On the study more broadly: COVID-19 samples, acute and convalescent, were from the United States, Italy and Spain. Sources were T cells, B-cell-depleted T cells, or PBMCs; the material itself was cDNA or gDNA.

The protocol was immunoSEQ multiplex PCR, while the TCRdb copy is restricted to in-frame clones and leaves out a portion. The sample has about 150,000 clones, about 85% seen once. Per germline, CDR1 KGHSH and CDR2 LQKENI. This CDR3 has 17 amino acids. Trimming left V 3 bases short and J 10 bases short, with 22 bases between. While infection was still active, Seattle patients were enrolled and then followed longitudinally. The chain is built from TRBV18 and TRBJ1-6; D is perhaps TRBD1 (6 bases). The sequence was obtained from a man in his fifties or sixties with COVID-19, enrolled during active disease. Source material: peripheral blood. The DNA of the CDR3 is TGTGCCAGCTCACCTAACACCGCTACAGGGCGTAAATCACCCCTCCACTTT. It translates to CASSPNTATGRKSPLHF.